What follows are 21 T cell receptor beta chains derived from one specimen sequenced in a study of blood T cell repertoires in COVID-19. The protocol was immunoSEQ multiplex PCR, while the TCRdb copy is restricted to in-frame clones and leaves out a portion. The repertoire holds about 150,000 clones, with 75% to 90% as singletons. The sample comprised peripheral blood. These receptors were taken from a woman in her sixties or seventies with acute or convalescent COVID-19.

CDR3: CASSSVGSGGNQPQHF. The CDR3, as DNA: TGTGCCAGCAGCTCGGTCGGTTCGGGGGGAAATCAGCCCCAGCATTTT. This rearrangement joins TRBV5-6 to TRBJ1-5; maybe TRBD1 (5 bases). The CDR3 covers 16 residues. Germline CDR1 SGHDT, CDR2 YYEEEE. V was clipped by 3 bases and J by 4 bases, with 17 bases between them. The whole variable domain, filled in from reference TRBV5-6 and TRBJ1-5, reads DAGVTQSPTHLIKTRGQQVTLRCSPKSGHDTVSWYQQALGQGPQFIFQYYEEEERQRGNFPDRFSGHQFPNYSSELNVNALLLGDSALYLCASSSVGSGGNQPQHFGDGTRLSIL.

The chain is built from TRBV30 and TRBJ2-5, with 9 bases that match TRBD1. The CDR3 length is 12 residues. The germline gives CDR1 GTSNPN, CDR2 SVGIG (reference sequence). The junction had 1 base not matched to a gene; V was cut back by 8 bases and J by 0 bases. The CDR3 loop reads CARDRDQETQYF. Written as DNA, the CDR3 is TGTGCCAGGGACAGGGACCAAGAGACCCAGTACTTC.

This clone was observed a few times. The chain's CDR3 is CASSNRRGRVSGELFF. Here the CDR3 DNA reads TGTGCCAGTAGTAACCGCAGGGGGCGCGTAAGCGGGGAGCTGTTTTTT. The J gene is TRBJ2-2, the V gene TRBV19; 8 nucleotides line up with TRBD1. Germline trimming cut 4 bases from V and 7 bases from J; bases unmatched to any gene: 11. Germline CDR1 reads LNHDA; CDR2 reads SQIVND (reference sequence). CDR3 length equals 16 residues.

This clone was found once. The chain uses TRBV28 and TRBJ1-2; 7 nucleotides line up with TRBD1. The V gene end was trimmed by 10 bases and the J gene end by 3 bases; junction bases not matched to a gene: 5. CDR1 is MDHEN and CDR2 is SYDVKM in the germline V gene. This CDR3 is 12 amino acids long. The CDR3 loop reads CATTGTDYGYTF. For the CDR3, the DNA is TGTGCCACCACAGGGACAGACTATGGCTACACCTTC.

CDR3 amino acids: CASSPGAGLYEQYV. The CDR3 DNA sequence: TGTGCCAGCTCACCGGGGGCAGGGCTATACGAGCAGTACGTC. The gene calls are TRBV18 and TRBJ2-7; weak D call: TRBD1 (6 bases). The CDR3 has 14 amino acids. Germline loops: CDR1 KGHSH, CDR2 LQKENI. V lost 3 bases and J 4 bases, leaving 13 bases between the germline ends.

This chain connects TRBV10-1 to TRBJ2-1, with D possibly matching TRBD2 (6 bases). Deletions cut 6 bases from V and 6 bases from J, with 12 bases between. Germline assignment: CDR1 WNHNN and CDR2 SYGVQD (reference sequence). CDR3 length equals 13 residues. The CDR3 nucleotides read TGCGCCAGCAGCGCGACTAGGAGCAATGAGCAGTTCTTC. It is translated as CASSATRSNEQFF.

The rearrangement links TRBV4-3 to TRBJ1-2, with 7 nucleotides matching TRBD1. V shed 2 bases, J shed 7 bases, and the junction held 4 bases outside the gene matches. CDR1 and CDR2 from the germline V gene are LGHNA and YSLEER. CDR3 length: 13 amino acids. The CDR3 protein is CASSQPGGIGYTF. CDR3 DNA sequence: TGCGCCAGCAGCCAACCAGGGGGTATTGGCTACACCTTC.

The chain's CDR3 is CASSLEVIRGYGYTF. The CDR3 DNA follows: TGTGCCAGCAGCTTAGAGGTGATTCGGGGCTATGGCTACACCTTC. The chain recombines TRBV7-9 with TRBJ1-2; D call uncertain. This CDR3 has 15 amino acids. Germline CDR1 is SEHNR and CDR2 is FQNEAQ (reference sequence). Trimming shortened V by 1 base and J by 4 bases, and 13 bases separated the two germline ends.

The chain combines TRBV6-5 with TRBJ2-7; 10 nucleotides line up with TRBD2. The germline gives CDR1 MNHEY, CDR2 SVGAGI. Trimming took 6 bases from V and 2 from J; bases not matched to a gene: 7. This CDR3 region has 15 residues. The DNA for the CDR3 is TGTGCCAGCAGGAAAGGGACTAGCGAGACCTACGAGCAGTACTTC. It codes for CASRKGTSETYEQYF.

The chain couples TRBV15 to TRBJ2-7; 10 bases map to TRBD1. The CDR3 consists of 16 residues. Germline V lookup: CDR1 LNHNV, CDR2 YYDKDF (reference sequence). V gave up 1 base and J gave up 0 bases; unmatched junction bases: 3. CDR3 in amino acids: CATSRGRTGGSYEQYV. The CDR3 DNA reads TGTGCCACCAGCAGAGGGAGGACAGGGGGCTCCTACGAGCAGTACGTC.

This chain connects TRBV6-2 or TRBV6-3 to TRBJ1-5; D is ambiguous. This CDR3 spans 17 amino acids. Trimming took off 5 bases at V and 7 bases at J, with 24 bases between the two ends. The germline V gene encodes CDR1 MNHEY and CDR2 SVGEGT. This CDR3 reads CASSPRAPGLLGQPQHF. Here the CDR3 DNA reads TGTGCCAGCAGTCCACGAGCTCCGGGTCTCCTAGGACAGCCCCAGCATTTT.

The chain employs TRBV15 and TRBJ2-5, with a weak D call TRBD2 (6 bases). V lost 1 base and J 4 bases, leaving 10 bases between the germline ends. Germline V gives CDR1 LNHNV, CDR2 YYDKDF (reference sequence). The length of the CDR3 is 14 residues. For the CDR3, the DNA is TGTGCCACCAGCAGAGCGGCGGGAAGAGAGACCCAGTACTTC. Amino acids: CATSRAAGRETQYF.

CDR3 protein: CASSLMSYEQYF. The CDR3 DNA follows: TGTGCCAGCAGTTTAATGAGCTACGAGCAGTACTTC. This chain joins TRBV6-2 or TRBV6-3 and TRBJ2-7; no definite D call. This CDR3 has 12 amino acids. Germline V gene data show CDR1 as MNHEY and CDR2 as SVGEGT. V gave up 4 bases and J gave up 3 bases, with 7 bases separating them.

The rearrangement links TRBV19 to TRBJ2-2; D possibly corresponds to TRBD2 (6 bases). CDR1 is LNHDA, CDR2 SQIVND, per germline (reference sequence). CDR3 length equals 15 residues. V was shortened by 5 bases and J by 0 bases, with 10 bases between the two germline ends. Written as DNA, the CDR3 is TGTGCCAGTAGTGCCCGACTAGCGAACACCGGGGAGCTGTTTTTT. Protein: CASSARLANTGELFF.

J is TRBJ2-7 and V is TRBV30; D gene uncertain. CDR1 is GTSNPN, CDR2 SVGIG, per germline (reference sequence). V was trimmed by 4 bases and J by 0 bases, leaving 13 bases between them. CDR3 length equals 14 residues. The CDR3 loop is CAWTKVRSSYEQYF. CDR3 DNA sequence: TGTGCCTGGACAAAGGTTAGGAGCTCCTACGAGCAGTACTTC.

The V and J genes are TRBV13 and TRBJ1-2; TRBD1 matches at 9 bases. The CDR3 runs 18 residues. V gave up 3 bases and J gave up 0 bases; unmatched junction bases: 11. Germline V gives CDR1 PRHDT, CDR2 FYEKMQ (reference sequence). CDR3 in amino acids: CASSFPWRQGVTNYGYTF. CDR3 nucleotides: TGTGCCAGCAGCTTTCCTTGGAGACAGGGGGTTACTAACTATGGCTACACCTTC.

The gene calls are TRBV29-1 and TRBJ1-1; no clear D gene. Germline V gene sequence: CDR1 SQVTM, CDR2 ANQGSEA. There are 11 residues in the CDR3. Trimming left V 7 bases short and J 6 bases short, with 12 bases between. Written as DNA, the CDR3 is TGCAGCGCTGACCACGGGTCTGAAGCTTTCTTT. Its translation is CSADHGSEAFF.

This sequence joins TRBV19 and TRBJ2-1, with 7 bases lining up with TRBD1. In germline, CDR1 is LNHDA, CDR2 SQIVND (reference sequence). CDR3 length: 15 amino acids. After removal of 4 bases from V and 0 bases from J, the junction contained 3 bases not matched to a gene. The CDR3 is CASSRQGSSYNEQFF. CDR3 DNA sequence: TGTGCCAGTAGTAGACAGGGCAGCTCCTACAATGAGCAGTTCTTC.

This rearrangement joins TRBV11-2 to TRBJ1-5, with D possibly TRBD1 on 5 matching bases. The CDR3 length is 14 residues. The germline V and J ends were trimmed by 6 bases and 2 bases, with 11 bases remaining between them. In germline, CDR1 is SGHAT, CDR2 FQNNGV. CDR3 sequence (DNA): TGTGCCAGCAGAGGGGATTTCGGCAATCAGCCCCAGCATTTT. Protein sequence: CASRGDFGNQPQHF.

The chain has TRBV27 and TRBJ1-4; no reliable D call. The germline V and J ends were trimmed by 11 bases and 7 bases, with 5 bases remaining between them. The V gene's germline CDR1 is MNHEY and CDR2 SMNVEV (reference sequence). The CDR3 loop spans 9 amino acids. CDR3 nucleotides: TGTGCCCCGGTTGAAAAACTGTTTTTT. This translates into CAPVEKLFF.

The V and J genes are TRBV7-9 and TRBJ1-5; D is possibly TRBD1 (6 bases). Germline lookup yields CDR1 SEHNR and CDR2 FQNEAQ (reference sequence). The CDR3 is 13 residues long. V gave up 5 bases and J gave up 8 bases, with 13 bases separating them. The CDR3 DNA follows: TGTGCCAGCAGCCGGGACACCCTGGAGCCCCAGCATTTT. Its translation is CASSRDTLEPQHF.